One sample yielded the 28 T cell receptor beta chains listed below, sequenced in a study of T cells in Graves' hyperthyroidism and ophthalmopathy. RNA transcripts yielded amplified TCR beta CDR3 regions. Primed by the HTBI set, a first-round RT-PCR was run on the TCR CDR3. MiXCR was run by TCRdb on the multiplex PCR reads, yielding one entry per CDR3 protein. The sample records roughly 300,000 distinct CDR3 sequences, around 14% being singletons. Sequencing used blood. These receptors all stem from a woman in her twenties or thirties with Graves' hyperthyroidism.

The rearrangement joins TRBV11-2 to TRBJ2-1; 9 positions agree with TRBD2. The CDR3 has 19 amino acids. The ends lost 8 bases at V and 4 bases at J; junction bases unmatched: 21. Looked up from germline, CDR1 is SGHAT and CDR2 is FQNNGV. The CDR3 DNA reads TGTGCCAGCGGCTCGCTGACTAGCGGACACCGGGGGGGGTACAATGAGCAGTTCTTC. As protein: CASGSLTSGHRGGYNEQFF.

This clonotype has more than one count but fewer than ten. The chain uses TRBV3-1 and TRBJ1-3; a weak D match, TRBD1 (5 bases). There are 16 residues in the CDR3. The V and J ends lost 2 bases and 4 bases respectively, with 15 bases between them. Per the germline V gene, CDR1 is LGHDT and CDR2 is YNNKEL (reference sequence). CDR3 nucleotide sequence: TGTGCCAGCAGCCAATCTCCAAGGGGTTCGGGAAACACCATATATTTT. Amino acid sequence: CASSQSPRGSGNTIYF.

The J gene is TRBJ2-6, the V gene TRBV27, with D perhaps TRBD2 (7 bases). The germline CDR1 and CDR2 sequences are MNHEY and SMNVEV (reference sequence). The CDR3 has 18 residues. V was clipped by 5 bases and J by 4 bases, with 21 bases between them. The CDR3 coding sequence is TGTGCCAGCAGTCATAGACGGGGGGCTAGTTCAGGGGCCAACGTCCTGACTTTC. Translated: CASSHRRGASSGANVLTF. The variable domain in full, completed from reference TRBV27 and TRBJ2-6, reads EAQVTQNPRYLITVTGKKLTVTCSQNMNHEYMSWYRQDPGLGLRQIYYSMNVEVTDKGDVPEGYKVSRKEKRNFPLILESPSPNQTSLYFCASSHRRGASSGANVLTFGAGSRLTVL.

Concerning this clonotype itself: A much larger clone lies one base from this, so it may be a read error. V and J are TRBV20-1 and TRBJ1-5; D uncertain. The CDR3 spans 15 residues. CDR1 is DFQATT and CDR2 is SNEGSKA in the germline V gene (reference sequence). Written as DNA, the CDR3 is TGCAGTGCTAGGAGTAGGACGTATAGCAGTCAGCCCCAGCATTTT. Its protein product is CSARSRTYSSQPQHF.

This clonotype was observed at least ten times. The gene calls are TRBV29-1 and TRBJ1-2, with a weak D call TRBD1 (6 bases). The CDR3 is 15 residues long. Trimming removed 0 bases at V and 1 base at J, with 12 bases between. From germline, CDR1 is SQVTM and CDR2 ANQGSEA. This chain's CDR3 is CSVEDLGGGNYGYTF. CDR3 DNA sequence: TGCAGCGTTGAAGATCTAGGAGGGGGTAACTATGGCTACACCTTC.

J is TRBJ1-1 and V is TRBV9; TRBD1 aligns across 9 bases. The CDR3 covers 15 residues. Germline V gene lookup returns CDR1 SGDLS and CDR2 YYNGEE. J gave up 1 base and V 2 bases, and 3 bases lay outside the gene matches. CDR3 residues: CASSVTGGKNTEAFF. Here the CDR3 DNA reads TGTGCCAGCAGCGTGACAGGGGGGAAGAACACTGAAGCTTTCTTT.

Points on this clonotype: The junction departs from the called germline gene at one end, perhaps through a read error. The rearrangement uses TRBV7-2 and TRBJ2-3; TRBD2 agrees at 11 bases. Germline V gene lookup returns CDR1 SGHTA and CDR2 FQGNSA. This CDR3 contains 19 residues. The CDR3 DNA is TGTGCCAGCACCAAGTGGCCGGGTGAGACTAGCGGGAAGACAGATATGCAGTATTTT. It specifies CASTKWPGETSGKTDMQYF.

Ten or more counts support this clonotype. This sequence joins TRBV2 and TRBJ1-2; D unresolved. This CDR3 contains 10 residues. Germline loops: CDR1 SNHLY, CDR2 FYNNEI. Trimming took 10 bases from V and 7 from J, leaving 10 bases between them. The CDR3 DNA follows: TGTGCCAAAGGGAAGTCTGGCTACACCTTC. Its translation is CAKGKSGYTF.

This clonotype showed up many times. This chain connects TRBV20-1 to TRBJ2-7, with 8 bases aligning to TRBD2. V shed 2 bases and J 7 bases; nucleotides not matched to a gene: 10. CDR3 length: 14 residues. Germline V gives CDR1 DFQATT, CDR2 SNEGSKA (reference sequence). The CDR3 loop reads CSARTEAGVGEQYF. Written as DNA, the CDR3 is TGCAGTGCTAGAACCGAAGCGGGAGTGGGAGAGCAGTACTTC.

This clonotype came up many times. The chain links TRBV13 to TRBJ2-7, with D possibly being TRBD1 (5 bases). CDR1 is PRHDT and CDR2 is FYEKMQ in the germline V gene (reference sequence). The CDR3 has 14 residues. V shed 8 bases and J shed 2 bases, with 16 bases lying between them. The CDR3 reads CASAPRTHPYEQYF. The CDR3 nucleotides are TGTGCCAGCGCCCCCCGGACACATCCCTACGAGCAGTACTTC.

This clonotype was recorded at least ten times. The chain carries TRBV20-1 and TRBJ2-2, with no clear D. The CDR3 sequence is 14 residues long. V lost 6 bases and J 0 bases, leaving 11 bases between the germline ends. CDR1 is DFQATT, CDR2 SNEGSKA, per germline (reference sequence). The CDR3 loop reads CSATSGPNTGELFF. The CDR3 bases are TGCAGTGCCACCTCCGGGCCGAACACCGGGGAGCTGTTTTTT.

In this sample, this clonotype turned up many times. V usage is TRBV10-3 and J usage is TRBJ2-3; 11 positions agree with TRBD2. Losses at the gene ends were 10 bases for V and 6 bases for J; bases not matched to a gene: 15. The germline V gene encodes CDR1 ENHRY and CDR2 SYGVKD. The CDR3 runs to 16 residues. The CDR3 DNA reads TGTGCCACCACCAACACGGCTAGCGGGAGGTGGGATACGCAGTATTTT. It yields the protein CATTNTASGRWDTQYF.

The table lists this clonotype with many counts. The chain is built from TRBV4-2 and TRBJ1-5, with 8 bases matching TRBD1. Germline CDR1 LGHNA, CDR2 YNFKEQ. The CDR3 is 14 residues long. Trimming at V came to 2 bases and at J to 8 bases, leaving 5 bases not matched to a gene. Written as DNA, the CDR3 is TGTGCCAGCAGCCAATCGGGACAGGATAAGCCCCAGCATTTT. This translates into CASSQSGQDKPQHF.

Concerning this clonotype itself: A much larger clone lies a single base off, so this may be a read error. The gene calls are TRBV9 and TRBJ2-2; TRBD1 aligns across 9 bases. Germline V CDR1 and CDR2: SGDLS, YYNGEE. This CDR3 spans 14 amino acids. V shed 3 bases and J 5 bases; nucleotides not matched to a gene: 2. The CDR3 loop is CASSGTGATGELFF. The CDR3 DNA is TGTGCCAGCAGCGGGACAGGGGCGACCGGGGAGCTGTTTTTT.

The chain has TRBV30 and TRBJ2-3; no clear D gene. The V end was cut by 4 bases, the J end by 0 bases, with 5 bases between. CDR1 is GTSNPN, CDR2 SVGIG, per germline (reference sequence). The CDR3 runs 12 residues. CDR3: CAWMRSTDTQYF. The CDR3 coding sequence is TGTGCCTGGATGCGGAGCACAGATACGCAGTATTTT. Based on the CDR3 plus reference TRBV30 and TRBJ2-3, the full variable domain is SQTIHQWPATLVQPVGSPLSLECTVEGTSNPNLYWYRQAAGRGLQLLFYSVGIGQISSEVPQNLSASRPQDRQFILSSKKLLLSDSGFYLCAWMRSTDTQYFGPGTRLTVL.

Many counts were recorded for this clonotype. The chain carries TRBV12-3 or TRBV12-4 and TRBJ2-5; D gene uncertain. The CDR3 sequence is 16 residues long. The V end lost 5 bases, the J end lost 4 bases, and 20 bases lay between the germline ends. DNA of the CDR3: TGTGCCAGCAGTCCGCTCGGACCGGCGTCAGGAGAGACCCAGTACTTC. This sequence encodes CASSPLGPASGETQYF.

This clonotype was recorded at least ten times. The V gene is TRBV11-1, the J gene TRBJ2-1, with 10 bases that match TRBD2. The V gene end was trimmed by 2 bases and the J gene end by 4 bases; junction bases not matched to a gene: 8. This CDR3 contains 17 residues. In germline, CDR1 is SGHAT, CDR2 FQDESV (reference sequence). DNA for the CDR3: TGTGCCAGCAGCTTATTCCGGACTAGCGGAGAGTACAATGAGCAGTTCTTC. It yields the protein CASSLFRTSGEYNEQFF.

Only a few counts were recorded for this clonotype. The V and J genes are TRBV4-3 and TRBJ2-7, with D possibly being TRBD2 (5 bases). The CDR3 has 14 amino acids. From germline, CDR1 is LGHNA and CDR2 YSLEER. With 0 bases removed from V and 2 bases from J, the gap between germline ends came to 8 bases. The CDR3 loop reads CASSQDPGTYEQYF. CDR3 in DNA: TGCGCCAGCAGCCAAGATCCGGGGACCTACGAGCAGTACTTC.

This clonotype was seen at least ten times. The CDR3 coding sequence is TGCAGTACCTCGACCGGTAGCTCCTACAATGAGCAGTTCTTC. Translation: CSTSTGSSYNEQFF. The chain joins TRBV20-1 to TRBJ2-1, with D uncertain. The ends were cut back, 8 bases at V and 0 bases at J, with 14 bases in the middle. The CDR3 consists of 14 residues. Germline loops: CDR1 DFQATT, CDR2 SNEGSKA (reference sequence).

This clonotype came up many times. Here the CDR3 reads CASSLTSGQSYEQYF. CDR3 bases: TGTGCCAGCAGCCTTACTAGCGGGCAGTCCTACGAGCAGTACTTC. The rearrangement uses TRBV11-1 and TRBJ2-7; TRBD2 aligns across 9 bases. V lost 5 bases and J lost 1; bases outside the gene matches: 6. The V gene's germline CDR1 is SGHAT and CDR2 FQDESV (reference sequence). This CDR3 spans 15 amino acids. Based on the CDR3 plus reference TRBV11-1 and TRBJ2-7, the full variable domain is EAEVAQSPRYKITEKSQAVAFWCDPISGHATLYWYRQILGQGPELLVQFQDESVVDDSQLPKDRFSAERLKGVDSTLKIQPAELGDSAMYLCASSLTSGQSYEQYFGPGTRLTVT.

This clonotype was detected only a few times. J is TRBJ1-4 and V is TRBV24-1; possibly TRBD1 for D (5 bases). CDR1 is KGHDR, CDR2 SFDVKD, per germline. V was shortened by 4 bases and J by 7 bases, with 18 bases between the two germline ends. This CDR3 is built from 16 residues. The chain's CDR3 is CATSDPGGRGGEKLFF. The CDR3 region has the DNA TGTGCCACCAGTGACCCCGGTGGCCGGGGCGGTGAAAAACTGTTTTTT.

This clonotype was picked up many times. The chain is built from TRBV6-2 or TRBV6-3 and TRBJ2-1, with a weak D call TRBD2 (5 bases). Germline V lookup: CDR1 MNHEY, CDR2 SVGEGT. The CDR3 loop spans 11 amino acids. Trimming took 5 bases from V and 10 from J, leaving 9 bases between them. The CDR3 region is CASSPIAEQFF. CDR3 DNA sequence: TGTGCCAGCAGTCCTATAGCGGAGCAGTTCTTC.

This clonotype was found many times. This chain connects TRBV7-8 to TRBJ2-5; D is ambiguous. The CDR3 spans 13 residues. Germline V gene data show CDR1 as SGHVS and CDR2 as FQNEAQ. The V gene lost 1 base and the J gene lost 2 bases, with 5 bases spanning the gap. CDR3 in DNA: TGTGCCAGCAGCTTAGGGCATCAAGAGACCCAGTACTTC. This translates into CASSLGHQETQYF.

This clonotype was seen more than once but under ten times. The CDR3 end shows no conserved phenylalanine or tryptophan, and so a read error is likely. This CDR3 is CASGANSGANVLTL. In DNA, the CDR3 is TGTGCCAGCGGTGCGAACTCTGGGGCCAACGTCCTGACTCTC. This chain joins TRBV28 and TRBJ2-6, with unresolved D. The germline V gene has CDR1 MDHEN and CDR2 SYDVKM. The CDR3 is made up of 14 amino acids. Trimming left V 8 bases short and J 0 bases short, with 8 bases between.

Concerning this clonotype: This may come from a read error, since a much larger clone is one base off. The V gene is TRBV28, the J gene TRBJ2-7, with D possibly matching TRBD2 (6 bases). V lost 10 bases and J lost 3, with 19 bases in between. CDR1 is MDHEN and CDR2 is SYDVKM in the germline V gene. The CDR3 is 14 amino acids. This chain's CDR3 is CANKLTGSLYEQYF. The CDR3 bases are TGTGCCAACAAGCTAACCGGGAGCCTCTACGAGCAGTACTTC.

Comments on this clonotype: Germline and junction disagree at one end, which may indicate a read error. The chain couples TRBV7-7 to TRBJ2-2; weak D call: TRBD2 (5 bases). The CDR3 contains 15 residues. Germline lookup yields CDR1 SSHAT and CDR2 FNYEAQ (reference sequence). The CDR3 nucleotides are TGTGCTAGCAGCTTGGGAGTGTCGAACACCGGGGAGCTGTTTTTT. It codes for CASSLGVSNTGELFF.

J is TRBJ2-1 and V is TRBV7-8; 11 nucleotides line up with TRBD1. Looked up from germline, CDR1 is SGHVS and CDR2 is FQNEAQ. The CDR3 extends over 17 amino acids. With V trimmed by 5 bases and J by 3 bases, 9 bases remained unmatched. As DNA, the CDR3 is TGTGCCAGCAGCGTCGGGACCGGGACAGGGGGCTACAATGAGCAGTTCTTC. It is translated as CASSVGTGTGGYNEQFF.

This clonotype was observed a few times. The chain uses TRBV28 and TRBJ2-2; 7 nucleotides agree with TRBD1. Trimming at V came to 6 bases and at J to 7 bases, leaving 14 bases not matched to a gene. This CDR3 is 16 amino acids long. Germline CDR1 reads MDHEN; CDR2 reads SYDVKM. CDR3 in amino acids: CASSPLPQGEGGELFF. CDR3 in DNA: TGTGCCAGCAGCCCCCTCCCCCAGGGGGAAGGCGGGGAGCTGTTTTTT.